These 20 T cell receptor beta chains were all obtained from the same sample, sequenced in a study of blood T cells in healthy people across ages (dated by TCRdb to the mid-2010s). Library generation was performed with 5' RACE. Sequencing was carried out with an Illumina HiSeq 2500. The second PCR ran for about 7 to 11 cycles and used a J-beta primer mix along with a sample-barcoded 5' primer. TCRdb redid the processing of the public reads, applying fastp at Q25 and MiXCR, and retained in-frame beta chains. For every CDR3 protein sequence, its rows merge into one entry that carries the most common genes and DNA. The sample table contains 1.5 million to 1.8 million distinct CDR3 sequences; only one count was recorded for around 40% of them. The ten biggest clones cover roughly 3.7% of the sample. Sample: blood. These receptors were collected from a woman in her late teens or twenties in good health.

The V call is TRBV20-1, the J call TRBJ1-2, with 7 bases identical to TRBD1. The CDR3 length is 13 residues. CDR1 DFQATT and CDR2 SNEGSKA come from the germline V gene (reference sequence). The J segment lost 3 bases and the V segment lost 5 bases, leaving 6 bases of the junction unmatched. CDR3 nucleotide sequence: TGCAGTGCTGACCCCGGACAGGACTATGGCTACACCTTC. Translating it yields CSADPGQDYGYTF.

This clonotype appeared a few times. The genes are TRBV20-1 and TRBJ2-3; either TRBD1 or TRBD2 may fit D (6 bases each). V lost 1 base to trimming and J lost 3 bases, with 17 bases between them. Germline CDR1 DFQATT, CDR2 SNEGSKA (reference sequence). The CDR3 loop spans 16 amino acids. The CDR3, as DNA: TGCAGTGCTAGAGCCCAAGGGGGGCTTAGGACAGATACGCAGTATTTT. Protein: CSARAQGGLRTDTQYF.

This clonotype was counted only a few times. This sequence joins TRBV6-5 and TRBJ1-1, with 8 nucleotides matching TRBD1. The junction had 10 bases not matched to a gene; V was cut back by 6 bases and J by 10 bases. This CDR3 comprises 13 residues. The V gene's germline CDR1 is MNHEY and CDR2 SVGAGI. The CDR3 DNA is TGTGCCAGCAGAACTGGACAGGGTGGTGTAGCTTTCTTT. Translating it yields CASRTGQGGVAFF.

The chain carries TRBV28 and TRBJ2-7; the match to TRBD1 covers 7 bases. The J segment lost 1 base and the V segment lost 7 bases, leaving 10 bases of the junction unmatched. CDR1 is MDHEN, CDR2 SYDVKM, per germline. The CDR3 spans 15 residues. The DNA of the CDR3 is TGTGCCAGCACTACACCGACAGGGCTTTCCTACGAGCAGTACTTC. Translation gives CASTTPTGLSYEQYF.

The rearrangement uses TRBV6-5 and TRBJ2-7; D call uncertain. CDR3 length: 14 amino acids. Germline CDR1 and CDR2: MNHEY and SVGAGI. V lost 2 bases, J lost 3 bases, and 11 bases lay in between. CDR3 DNA: TGTGCCAGCAGTTACGCGAGGATAGGCTACGAGCAGTACTTC. Its translation: CASSYARIGYEQYF.

J is TRBJ2-3 and V is TRBV12-3 or TRBV12-4, with D possibly TRBD2 on 5 matching bases. The length of the CDR3 is 14 residues. V lost 3 bases and J 5 bases, leaving 12 bases between the germline ends. CDR3 in amino acids: CASSFGVTGDTQYF. In nucleotides, the CDR3 is TGTGCCAGCAGTTTCGGGGTGACCGGAGATACGCAGTATTTT.

This clonotype was found a few times. The J gene is TRBJ2-3, the V gene TRBV10-3; TRBD2 aligns across 9 bases. Germline values: CDR1 ENHRY, CDR2 SYGVKD. The CDR3 runs 14 residues. Trimming at V came to 9 bases and at J to 0 bases, leaving 4 bases not matched to a gene. The CDR3 DNA reads TGTGCCATGTCTAGCGGGGTGAGCACAGATACGCAGTATTTT. Its protein is CAMSSGVSTDTQYF.

In this sample, this clonotype turned up many times. A clone one base away is much larger, so this may be a read error. The rearrangement uses TRBV5-5 and TRBJ2-1; TRBD1 or TRBD2 may be the D gene (5 bases each). Trimming removed 4 bases at V and 5 bases at J, with 13 bases between. The CDR3 is 14 residues long. Germline CDR1 SGHKS, CDR2 YYEKEE (reference sequence). Here the CDR3 DNA reads TGTGCCAGCAGCGGGGGTAACCGGCACAATGAGCAGTTCTTC. This codes for CASSGGNRHNEQFF.

The chain is built from TRBV3-1 and TRBJ1-2; D may be TRBD1 (6 bases). CDR1 is LGHDT and CDR2 is YNNKEL in the germline V gene (reference sequence). This CDR3 contains 15 residues. Trimming took off 10 bases at V and 6 bases at J, with 24 bases between the two ends. The CDR3 coding sequence is TGTGCCAACAGTCGAGAACCTGGACAGCTAAATGGCTACACCTTC. Its protein is CANSREPGQLNGYTF.

This chain uses TRBV6-1 with TRBJ2-3, with D perhaps matching TRBD1 or TRBD2 (6 bases each). V was clipped by 3 bases and J by 2 bases, with 9 bases between them. The CDR3 spans 14 residues. CDR1 MNHNS and CDR2 SASEGT come from the germline V gene. The CDR3 is CASSDRGPTDTQYF. The CDR3 DNA reads TGTGCCAGCAGTGACCGGGGGCCCACAGATACGCAGTATTTT.

This chain connects TRBV7-9 to TRBJ2-5; 7 nucleotides align to TRBD1. Losses at the gene ends were 4 bases for V and 5 bases for J; bases not matched to a gene: 10. The CDR3 covers 15 residues. The germline gives CDR1 SEHNR, CDR2 FQNEAQ (reference sequence). The chain's CDR3 is CASSSRTGYLETQYF. The CDR3 DNA sequence: TGTGCCAGCAGCTCCCGGACAGGATATTTGGAGACCCAGTACTTC.

In its sample, this clonotype was seen many times. The chain uses TRBV20-1 and TRBJ1-2; 7 bases are shared with TRBD1. Germline loops: CDR1 DFQATT, CDR2 SNEGSKA (reference sequence). V dropped 5 bases and J dropped 1; count of bases not matched to a gene: 7. This CDR3 is built from 14 residues. The CDR3 sequence: CSALDRLHNYGYTF. DNA of the CDR3: TGCAGTGCTCTGGACAGGCTCCATAACTATGGCTACACCTTC.

This chain joins TRBV20-1 and TRBJ2-5; 11 nucleotides line up with TRBD2. With V trimmed by 4 bases and J by 11 bases, 12 bases remained unmatched. The germline gives CDR1 DFQATT, CDR2 SNEGSKA (reference sequence). The CDR3 has 14 residues. The CDR3 protein is CSATTGTSGYKQYF. The CDR3 nucleotides read TGCAGTGCTACTACCGGGACTAGCGGATACAAGCAGTACTTC.

This clonotype was counted at least ten times. The genes are TRBV29-1 and TRBJ1-2; D is unclear. CDR1 is SQVTM, CDR2 ANQGSEA, per germline. V was cut by 1 base and J by 4 bases, with 4 bases left in between. The CDR3 runs 11 residues. For the CDR3, the DNA is TGCAGCGTTGAAGGGCCCTATGGCTACACCTTC. This sequence encodes CSVEGPYGYTF.

The V and J genes are TRBV12-3 or TRBV12-4 and TRBJ2-7; D may match TRBD1 or TRBD2 (5 bases each). V shed 1 base and J shed 1 base, with 20 bases lying between them. This CDR3 contains 18 residues. The CDR3 here is CASSLVSRRQEGSYEQYF. DNA of the CDR3: TGTGCCAGCAGTTTAGTTAGTCGGCGGCAAGAGGGGTCCTACGAGCAGTACTTC.

This clonotype has ten or more counts. The chain couples TRBV25-1 to TRBJ2-7; maybe TRBD1 (6 bases). The germline gives CDR1 MGHDK, CDR2 SYGVNS. V lost 4 bases and J 3 bases, leaving 10 bases between the germline ends. The CDR3 loop spans 13 amino acids. The CDR3 protein is CASSVRDNYEQYF. Here the CDR3 DNA reads TGTGCCAGCAGTGTCCGGGACAACTACGAGCAGTACTTC.

This chain joins TRBV7-2 and TRBJ2-2; D is uncertain. V was shortened by 4 bases and J by 3 bases, with 21 bases between the two germline ends. The CDR3 contains 18 residues. Germline CDR1 and CDR2: SGHTA and FQGNSA. CDR3 in amino acids: CASSSLRRGQTYTGELFF. CDR3 DNA sequence: TGTGCCAGCAGCTCCCTGAGGCGCGGCCAAACGTACACCGGGGAGCTGTTTTTT.

This clonotype came up once. This sequence joins TRBV21-1 and TRBJ2-1. The J call may not be correct, given that the DNA end is closer to TRBJ2-7. TRBV21-1 is tagged as a pseudogene. The CDR3 loop spans 17 amino acids. CDR3 sequence: CASSKGDRWGSYNEQYF. CDR3 nucleotides: TGTGCCAGCAGCAAAGGCGATCGGTGGGGCTCCTACAATGAGCAGTACTTC.

This clonotype was seen more than once but under ten times. This sequence joins TRBV7-8 and TRBJ2-7; TRBD2 matches at 9 bases. Germline V gene data show CDR1 as SGHVS and CDR2 as FQNEAQ. J was trimmed by 0 bases and V by 5 bases; bases with no gene match: 8. The CDR3 runs 16 residues. The CDR3 nucleotides are TGTGCCAGCAGCCCCCTCGCGGGGGGGCCCTCCTACGAGCAGTACTTC. Translated: CASSPLAGGPSYEQYF.

Only a few counts were recorded for this clonotype. V is TRBV28 and J is TRBJ1-1; D gene uncertain. The CDR3 is 12 residues long. Trimming took 3 bases from V and 5 from J, leaving 7 bases between them. Germline V gene sequence: CDR1 MDHEN, CDR2 SYDVKM. The CDR3 sequence: CASSLVKTEAFF. The DNA for the CDR3 is TGTGCCAGCAGTTTGGTCAAAACTGAAGCTTTCTTT.